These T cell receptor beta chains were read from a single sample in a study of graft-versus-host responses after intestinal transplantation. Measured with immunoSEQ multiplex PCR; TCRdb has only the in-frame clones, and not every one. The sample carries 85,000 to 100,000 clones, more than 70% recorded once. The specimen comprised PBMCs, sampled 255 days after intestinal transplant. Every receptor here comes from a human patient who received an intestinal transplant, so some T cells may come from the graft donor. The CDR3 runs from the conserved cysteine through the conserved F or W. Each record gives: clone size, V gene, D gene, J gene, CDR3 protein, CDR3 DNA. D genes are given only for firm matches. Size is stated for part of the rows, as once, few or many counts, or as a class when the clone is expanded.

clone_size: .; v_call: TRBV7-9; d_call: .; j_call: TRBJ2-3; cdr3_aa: CASSLGHTDTQYF; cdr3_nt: TGTGCCAGCAGCTTAGGACACACAGATACGCAGTATTTT
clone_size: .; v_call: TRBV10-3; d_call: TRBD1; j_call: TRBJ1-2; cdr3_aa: CAIKPGQENYGYTF; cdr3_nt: TGTGCCATCAAACCGGGACAGGAGAACTATGGCTACACCTTC
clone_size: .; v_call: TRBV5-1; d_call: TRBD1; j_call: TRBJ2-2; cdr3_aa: CASSPRTGNTGELFF; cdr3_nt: TGCGCCAGCAGCCCCCGGACAGGGAACACCGGGGAGCTGTTTTTT
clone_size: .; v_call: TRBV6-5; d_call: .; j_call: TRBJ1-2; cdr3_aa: CASSYSAAIYGYTF; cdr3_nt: TGTGCCAGCAGTTACTCGGCGGCGATCTATGGCTACACCTTC
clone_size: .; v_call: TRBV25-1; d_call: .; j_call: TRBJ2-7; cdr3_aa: CASSDLRREQYF; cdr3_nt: TGTGCCAGCAGTGACCTCCGAAGAGAGCAGTACTTC
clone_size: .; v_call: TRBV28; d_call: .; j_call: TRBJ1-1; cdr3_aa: CASSWGNTEAFF; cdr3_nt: TGTGCCAGCAGTTGGGGGAACACTGAAGCTTTCTTT
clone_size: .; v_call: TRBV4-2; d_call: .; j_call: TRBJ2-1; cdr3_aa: CASSQEGAPNEQFF; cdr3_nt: TGTGCCAGCAGCCAAGAGGGGGCGCCGAATGAGCAGTTCTTC
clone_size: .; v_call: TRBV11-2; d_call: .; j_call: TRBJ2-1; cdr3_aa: CASSHGPEYNEQFF; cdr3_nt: TGTGCCAGCAGCCATGGACCGGAGTACAATGAGCAGTTCTTC
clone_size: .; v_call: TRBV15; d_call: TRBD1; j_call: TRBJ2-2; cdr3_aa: CATSISGTVSELFF; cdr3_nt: TGTGCCACCAGCATCAGTGGGACAGTCTCTGAGCTGTTTTTT
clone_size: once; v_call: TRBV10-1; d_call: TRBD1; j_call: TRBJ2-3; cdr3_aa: CASHNRGARKDTQYF; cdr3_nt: TGCGCCAGCCATAACAGGGGGGCAAGGAAAGATACGCAGTATTTT
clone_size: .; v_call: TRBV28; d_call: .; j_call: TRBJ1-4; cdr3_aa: CASSSGSQGNEKLFF; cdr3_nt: TGTGCCAGCAGTTCCGGCTCCCAAGGCAATGAAAAACTGTTTTTT
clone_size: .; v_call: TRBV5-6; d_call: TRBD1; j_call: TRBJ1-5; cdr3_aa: CASSFFRQGISGNQPQHF; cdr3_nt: TGTGCCAGCAGCTTTTTTCGACAGGGGATTAGTGGGAATCAGCCCCAGCATTTT
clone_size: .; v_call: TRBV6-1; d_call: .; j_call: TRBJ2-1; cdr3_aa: CASKGPFYNEQFF; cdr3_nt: TGTGCCAGCAAGGGCCCGTTCTACAATGAGCAGTTCTTC
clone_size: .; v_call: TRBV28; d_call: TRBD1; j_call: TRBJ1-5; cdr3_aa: CASRQGSQPQHF; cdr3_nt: TGTGCCAGCAGACAGGGGAGTCAGCCCCAGCATTTT
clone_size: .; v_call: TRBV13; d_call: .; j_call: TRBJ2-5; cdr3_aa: CASSLGTGTIETQYF; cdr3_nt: TGTGCCAGCAGCTTAGGAACAGGGACAATAGAGACCCAGTACTTC
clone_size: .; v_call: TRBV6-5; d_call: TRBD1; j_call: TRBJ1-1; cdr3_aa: CASSYGTGAYTEAFF; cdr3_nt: TGTGCCAGCAGTTACGGGACAGGGGCTTACACTGAAGCTTTCTTT
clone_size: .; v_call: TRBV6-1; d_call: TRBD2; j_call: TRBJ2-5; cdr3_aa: CASSELAGGKETQYF; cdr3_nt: TGTGCCAGCAGTGAACTAGCGGGAGGGAAAGAGACCCAGTACTTC
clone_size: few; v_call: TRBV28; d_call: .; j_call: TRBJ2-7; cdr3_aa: CASSSPGHEQYF; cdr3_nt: TGTGCCAGCAGTTCCCCAGGGCACGAGCAGTACTTC
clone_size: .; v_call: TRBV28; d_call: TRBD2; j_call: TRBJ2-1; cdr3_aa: CASNPQSGGAHNEQFF; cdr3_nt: TGTGCCAGCAACCCTCAAAGCGGGGGGGCCCACAATGAGCAGTTCTTC
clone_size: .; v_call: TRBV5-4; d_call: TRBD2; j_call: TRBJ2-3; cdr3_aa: CASSRLAGGEDTQYF; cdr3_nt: TGTGCCAGCAGCCGACTAGCGGGGGGGGAAGATACGCAGTATTTT
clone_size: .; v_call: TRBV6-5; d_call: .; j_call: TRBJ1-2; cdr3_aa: CASSYSATGRDGYTF; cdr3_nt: TGTGCCAGCAGTTACTCGGCGACAGGAAGGGATGGCTACACCTTC
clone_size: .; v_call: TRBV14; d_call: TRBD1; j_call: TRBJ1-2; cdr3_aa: CASSQVSLQGIHGYTF; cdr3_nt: TGTGCCAGCAGCCAAGTGAGCCTACAGGGGATCCATGGCTACACCTTC
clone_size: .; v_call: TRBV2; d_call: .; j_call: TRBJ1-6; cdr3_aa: CASRGRGDSPLHF; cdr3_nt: TGTGCCAGCAGGGGGCGGGGGGATTCACCCCTCCACTTT
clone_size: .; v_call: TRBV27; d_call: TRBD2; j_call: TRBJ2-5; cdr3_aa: CASSLLAGETQYF; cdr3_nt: TGTGCCAGCAGTTTACTAGCGGGAGAGACCCAGTACTTC
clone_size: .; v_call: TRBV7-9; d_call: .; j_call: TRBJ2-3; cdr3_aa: CASSPGTLGTDTQYF; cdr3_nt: TGTGCCAGCAGCCCAGGGACTTTAGGCACAGATACGCAGTATTTT
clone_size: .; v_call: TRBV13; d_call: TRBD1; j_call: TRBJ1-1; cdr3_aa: CASSLQGARGTEAFF; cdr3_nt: TGTGCCAGCAGCTTACAGGGGGCACGAGGGACTGAAGCTTTCTTT
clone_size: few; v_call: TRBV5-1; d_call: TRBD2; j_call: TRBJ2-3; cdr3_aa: CASSQGTSGDTQYF; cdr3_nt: TGCGCCAGCAGCCAGGGGACTAGCGGAGATACGCAGTATTTT
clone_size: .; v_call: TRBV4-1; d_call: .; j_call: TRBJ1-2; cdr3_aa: CASSQEGGAAPFGYTF; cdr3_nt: TGCGCCAGCAGCCAAGAAGGGGGGGCCGCGCCGTTCGGCTACACCTTC
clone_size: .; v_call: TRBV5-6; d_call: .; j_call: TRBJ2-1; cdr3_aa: CASSGAGTHDNEQFF; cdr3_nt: TGTGCCAGCAGCGGAGCCGGGACCCACGACAATGAGCAGTTCTTC
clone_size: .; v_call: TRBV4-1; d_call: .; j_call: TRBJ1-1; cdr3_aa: CASSPHTSTGMGTEAFF; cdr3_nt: TGCGCCAGCAGCCCACATACAAGCACAGGGATGGGCACTGAAGCTTTCTTT
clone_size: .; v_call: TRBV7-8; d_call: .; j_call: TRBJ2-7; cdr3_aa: CASSLYALIGSYEQYF; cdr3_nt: TGTGCCAGCAGCTTATATGCACTCATCGGGTCCTACGAGCAGTACTTC
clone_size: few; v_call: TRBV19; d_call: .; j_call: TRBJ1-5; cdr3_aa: CASSISLSDRSNQPQHF; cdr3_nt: TGTGCCAGTAGTATATCCCTCTCCGACAGAAGCAATCAGCCCCAGCATTTT
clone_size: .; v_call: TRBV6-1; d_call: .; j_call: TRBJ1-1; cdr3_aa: CASSEAVGGTEAFF; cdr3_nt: TGTGCCAGCAGTGAAGCCGTGGGGGGCACTGAAGCTTTCTTT
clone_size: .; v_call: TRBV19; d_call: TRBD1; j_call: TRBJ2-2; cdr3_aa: CASSGDRGPGELFF; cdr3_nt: TGTGCCAGTAGTGGGGACAGGGGGCCCGGGGAGCTGTTTTTT
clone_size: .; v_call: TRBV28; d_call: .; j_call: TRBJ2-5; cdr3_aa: CASSVPGVRVETQYF; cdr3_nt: TGTGCCAGCAGTGTACCCGGGGTTCGAGTGGAGACCCAGTACTTC
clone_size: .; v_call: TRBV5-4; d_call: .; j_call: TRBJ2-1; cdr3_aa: CASSLEVGGGYNEQFF; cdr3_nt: TGTGCCAGCAGCTTGGAGGTGGGGGGCGGGTACAATGAGCAGTTCTTC
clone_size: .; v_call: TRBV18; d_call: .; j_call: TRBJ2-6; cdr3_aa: CASSQIYKGPANVLTF; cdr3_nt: TGTGCCAGCTCACAAATATATAAGGGCCCGGCCAACGTCCTGACTTTC
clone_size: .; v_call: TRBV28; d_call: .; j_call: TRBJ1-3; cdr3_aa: CASSLSGGLAGNTIYF; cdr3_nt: TGTGCCAGCAGTTTGAGCGGAGGTTTAGCTGGAAACACCATATATTTT
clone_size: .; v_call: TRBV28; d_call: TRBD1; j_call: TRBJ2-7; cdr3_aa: CASSVGTEFYEQYF; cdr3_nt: TGTGCCAGCAGCGTCGGGACAGAGTTCTACGAGCAGTACTTC
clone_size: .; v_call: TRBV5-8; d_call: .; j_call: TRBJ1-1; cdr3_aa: CASSLPGNITEAFF; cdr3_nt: TGTGCCAGCAGCTTACCGGGTAACATCACTGAAGCTTTCTTT
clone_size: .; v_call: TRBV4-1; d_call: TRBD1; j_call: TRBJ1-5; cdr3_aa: CASSPRDRGQPQHF; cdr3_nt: TGCGCCAGCAGCCCGCGGGACAGGGGGCAGCCCCAGCATTTT
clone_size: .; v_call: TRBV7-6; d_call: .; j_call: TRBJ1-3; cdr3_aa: CASSLGTRMSSGNTIYF; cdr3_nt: TGTGCCAGCAGCTTAGGTACACGGATGAGCTCTGGAAACACCATATATTTT
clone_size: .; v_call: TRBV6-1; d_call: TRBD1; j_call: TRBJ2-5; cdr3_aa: CASSARTGGWETQYF; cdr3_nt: TGTGCCAGCAGTGCAAGGACAGGGGGGTGGGAGACCCAGTACTTC
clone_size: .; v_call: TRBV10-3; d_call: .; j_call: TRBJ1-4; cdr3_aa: CAISDPSTNEKLFF; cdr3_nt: TGTGCCATCAGCGACCCCTCAACTAATGAAAAACTGTTTTTT
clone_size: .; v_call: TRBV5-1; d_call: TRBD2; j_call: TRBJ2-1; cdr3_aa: CASSPLAGTYNEQFF; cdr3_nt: TGCGCCAGCAGCCCGTTAGCGGGCACCTACAATGAGCAGTTCTTC
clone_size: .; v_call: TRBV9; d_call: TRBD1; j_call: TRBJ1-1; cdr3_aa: CASSPTGGTGTEAFF; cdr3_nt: TGTGCCAGCAGCCCTACCGGGGGGACAGGGACTGAAGCTTTCTTT
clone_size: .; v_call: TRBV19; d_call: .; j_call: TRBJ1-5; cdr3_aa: CASSIREIGNQPQHF; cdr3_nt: TGTGCCAGTAGTATAAGGGAGATCGGCAATCAGCCCCAGCATTTT
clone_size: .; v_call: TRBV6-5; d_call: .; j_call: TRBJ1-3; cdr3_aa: CASRLTGSYTIYF; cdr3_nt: TGTGCCAGCAGGCTGACAGGTTCCTACACCATATATTTT
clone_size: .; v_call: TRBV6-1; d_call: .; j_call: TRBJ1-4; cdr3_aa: CASSENRVPNEKLFF; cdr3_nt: TGTGCCAGCAGTGAAAACAGGGTGCCTAATGAAAAACTGTTTTTT
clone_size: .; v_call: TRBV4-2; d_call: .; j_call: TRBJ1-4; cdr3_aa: CASSQKGGNEKLFF; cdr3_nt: TGTGCCAGCAGCCAAAAGGGGGGTAATGAAAAACTGTTTTTT
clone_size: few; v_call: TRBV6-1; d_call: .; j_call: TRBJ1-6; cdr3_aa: CASSVMEGANSPLHF; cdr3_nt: TGTGCCAGCAGTGTCATGGAGGGAGCTAATTCACCCCTCCACTTT
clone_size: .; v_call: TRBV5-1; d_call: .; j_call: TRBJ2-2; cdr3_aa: CASSLDLNTGELFF; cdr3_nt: TGCGCCAGCAGCTTGGACCTGAACACCGGGGAGCTGTTTTTT
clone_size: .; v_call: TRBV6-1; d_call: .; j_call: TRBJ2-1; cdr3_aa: CASSSPKGQGNEQFF; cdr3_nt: TGTGCCAGCAGCTCCCCCAAGGGGCAGGGCAATGAGCAGTTCTTC
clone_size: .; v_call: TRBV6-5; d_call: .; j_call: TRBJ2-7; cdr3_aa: CASRRPYYEQYF; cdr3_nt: TGTGCCAGCAGGAGGCCGTACTACGAGCAGTACTTC
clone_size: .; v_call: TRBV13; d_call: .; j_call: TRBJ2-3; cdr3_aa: CASRGLDTQYF; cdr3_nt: TGTGCCAGCAGGGGTTTAGATACGCAGTATTTT